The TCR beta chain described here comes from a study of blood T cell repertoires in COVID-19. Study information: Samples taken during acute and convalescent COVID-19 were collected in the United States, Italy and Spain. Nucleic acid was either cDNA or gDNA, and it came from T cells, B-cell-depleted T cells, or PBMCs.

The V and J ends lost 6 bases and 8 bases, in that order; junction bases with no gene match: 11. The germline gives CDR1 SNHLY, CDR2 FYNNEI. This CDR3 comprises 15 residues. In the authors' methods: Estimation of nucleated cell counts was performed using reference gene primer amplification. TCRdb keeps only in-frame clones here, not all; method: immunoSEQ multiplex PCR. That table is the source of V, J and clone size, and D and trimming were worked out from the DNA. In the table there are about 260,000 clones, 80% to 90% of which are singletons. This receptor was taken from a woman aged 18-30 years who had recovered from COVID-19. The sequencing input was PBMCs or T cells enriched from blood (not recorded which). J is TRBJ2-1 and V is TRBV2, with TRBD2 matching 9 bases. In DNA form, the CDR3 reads TGTGCCAGCAGCGAGGGTAGCGGGGGAATACATGAGCAGTTCTTC. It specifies CASSEGSGGIHEQFF.